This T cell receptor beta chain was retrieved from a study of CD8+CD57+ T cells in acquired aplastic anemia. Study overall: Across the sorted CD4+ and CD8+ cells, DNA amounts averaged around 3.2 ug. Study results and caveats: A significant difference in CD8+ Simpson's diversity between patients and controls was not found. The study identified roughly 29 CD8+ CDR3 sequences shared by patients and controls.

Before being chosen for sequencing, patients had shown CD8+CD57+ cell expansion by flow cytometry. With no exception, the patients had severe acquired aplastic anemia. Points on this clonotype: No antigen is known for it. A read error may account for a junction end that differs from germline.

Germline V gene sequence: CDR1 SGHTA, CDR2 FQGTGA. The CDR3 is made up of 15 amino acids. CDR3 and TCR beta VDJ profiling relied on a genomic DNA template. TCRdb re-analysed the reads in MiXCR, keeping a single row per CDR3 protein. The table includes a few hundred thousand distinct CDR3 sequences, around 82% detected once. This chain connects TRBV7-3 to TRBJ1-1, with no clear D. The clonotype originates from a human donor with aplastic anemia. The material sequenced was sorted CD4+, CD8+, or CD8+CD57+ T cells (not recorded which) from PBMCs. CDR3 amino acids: CASTLGMVGSGEDFF. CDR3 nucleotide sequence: TGTGCCAGCACCTTAGGTATGGTCGGGTCTGGTGAAGATTTCTTT.